Following are 20 T cell receptor beta chains from one sample sequenced in a study of blood T cell repertoires in COVID-19. This table comes from immunoSEQ multiplex PCR, and its TCRdb copy is limited to in-frame clones, with some not included. The table has some 100,000 clones, around 74% seen once. Sample: peripheral blood. The receptor set was obtained from a man between 65 and 80 years old with COVID-19, enrolled during active disease.

V usage is TRBV4-1 and J usage is TRBJ1-1; TRBD1 aligns across 10 bases. Trimming at V came to 5 bases and at J to 4 bases, leaving 4 bases not matched to a gene. The CDR3 covers 14 residues. Germline V gene lookup returns CDR1 MGHRA and CDR2 YSYEKL. CDR3 residues: CASSERDRGTEAFF. In DNA form, the CDR3 reads TGCGCCAGCAGCGAAAGGGACAGGGGCACTGAAGCTTTCTTT.

In its sample, this clone was seen a few times. CDR3 bases: TGTGCCAGCAGCTTGGTGTTCGGACAGGGGGAGAACAACTATGGCTACACCTTC. This encodes CASSLVFGQGENNYGYTF. V and J are TRBV5-6 and TRBJ1-2, with 10 positions matching TRBD1. Germline CDR1 and CDR2: SGHDT and YYEEEE. Unmatched junction bases numbered 10, after V lost 0 bases and J lost 2 bases. The CDR3 spans 18 residues.

On this clone itself: Other nucleotide sequences in the sample specify the same CDR3. The V gene is TRBV18, the J gene TRBJ2-7, with a possible D match to TRBD2 (5 bases). Germline V gene data show CDR1 as KGHSH and CDR2 as LQKENI. The V end was cut by 2 bases, the J end by 0 bases, with 5 bases between. There are 13 residues in the CDR3. The CDR3 DNA reads TGTGCCAGCTCACCAGGGAGCTCCTACGAGCAGTACTTC. As protein: CASSPGSSYEQYF. The variable domain in full, completed from reference TRBV18 and TRBJ2-7, reads NAGVMQNPRHLVRRRGQEARLRCSPMKGHSHVYWYRQLPEEGLKFMVYLQKENIIDESGMPKERFSAEFPKEGPSILRIQQVVRGDSAAYFCASSPGSSYEQYFGPGTRLTVT.

As DNA, the CDR3 is TGTGCCAGCAGTTTACCCAGCGGGAGGATTAAAAGCACAGATACGCAGTATTTT. As protein: CASSLPSGRIKSTDTQYF. J is TRBJ2-3 and V is TRBV6-2 or TRBV6-3; 9 nucleotides line up with TRBD2. The CDR3 runs to 18 residues. V trimming: 4 bases; J trimming: 0 bases; junction bases outside the gene matches: 11. Germline V lookup: CDR1 MNHEY, CDR2 SVGEGT.

CDR3 protein: CASSSQAMNTEAFF. The DNA of the CDR3 is TGTGCCAGCAGCTCCCAGGCGATGAACACTGAAGCTTTCTTT. The V gene is TRBV7-3, the J gene TRBJ1-1, with no clear D. The germline V and J ends were trimmed by 4 bases and 0 bases, with 9 bases remaining between them. Germline assignment: CDR1 SGHTA and CDR2 FQGTGA. This CDR3 has 14 amino acids.

This chain connects TRBV19 to TRBJ2-7; D not resolved. This CDR3 contains 14 residues. Between the trimmed V and J ends, which lost 5 bases and 0 bases, there was a span of 11 bases. Germline values: CDR1 LNHDA, CDR2 SQIVND (reference sequence). The DNA for the CDR3 is TGTGCCAGTAGTTCACCACACACCTCCTACGAGCAGTACTTC. Amino acids: CASSSPHTSYEQYF.

This clone was observed a handful of times. The sample holds other DNA sequences that translate to the same CDR3. The gene calls are TRBV6-2 or TRBV6-3 and TRBJ1-1; D not resolved. Trimming took off 3 bases at V and 5 bases at J, with 4 bases between the two ends. The CDR3 covers 11 residues. CDR1 is MNHEY and CDR2 is SVGEGT in the germline V gene. The CDR3 nucleotides read TGTGCCAGCAGTTATAGTACTGAAGCTTTCTTT. Residues: CASSYSTEAFF.

CDR3 nucleotides: TGTGCCAGCAGCTTATCTCTGGGCTTGGGTCCAGATACGCAGTATTTT. Translated: CASSLSLGLGPDTQYF. This chain joins TRBV7-9 and TRBJ2-3; D is undetermined. Germline V gene data show CDR1 as SEHNR and CDR2 as FQNEAQ (reference sequence). Trimming took 2 bases from V and 4 from J, leaving 16 bases between them. There are 16 residues in the CDR3.

This clone was seen just once. The chain joins TRBV5-1 to TRBJ1-5; D perhaps matches TRBD1 (5 bases). The length of the CDR3 is 18 residues. In germline, CDR1 is SGHRS, CDR2 YFSETQ. The ends were cut back, 3 bases at V and 1 base at J, with 20 bases in the middle. CDR3 sequence: CASSWEPGLKGSNQPQHF. Here the CDR3 DNA reads TGCGCCAGCAGCTGGGAACCGGGCCTCAAGGGGAGCAATCAGCCCCAGCATTTT.

This chain uses TRBV5-1 with TRBJ2-7; 14 bases agree with TRBD2. Trimming at V came to 4 bases and at J to 5 bases, leaving 8 bases not matched to a gene. The CDR3 runs to 16 residues. Germline assignment: CDR1 SGHRS and CDR2 YFSETQ. The DNA for the CDR3 is TGCGCCAGCAGCAGGGAGGGACTAGCGGGAGACCACGAGCAGTACTTC. Translation: CASSREGLAGDHEQYF.

The chain recombines TRBV19 with TRBJ2-1, with 8 bases lining up with TRBD2. This CDR3 spans 15 amino acids. J was trimmed by 7 bases and V by 6 bases; bases with no gene match: 11. Germline lookup yields CDR1 LNHDA and CDR2 SQIVND (reference sequence). The CDR3 region has the DNA TGTGCCAGTAGGGATCATAGCGGGACTAAGAATGAGCAGTTCTTC. Protein product: CASRDHSGTKNEQFF.

V gene TRBV7-3 combines with J gene TRBJ2-2; no definite D call. The CDR3 extends over 15 amino acids. In germline, CDR1 is SGHTA, CDR2 FQGTGA. V was trimmed by 2 bases and J by 0 bases, leaving 7 bases between them. The CDR3 DNA follows: TGTGCCAGCAGCTTAGAACTGTCGAACACCGGGGAGCTGTTTTTT. Translated: CASSLELSNTGELFF.

The chain couples TRBV6-4 to TRBJ2-7, with 10 nucleotides matching TRBD2. The CDR3 sequence is 13 residues long. V trimming: 11 bases; J trimming: 4 bases; junction bases outside the gene matches: 8. The germline V gene encodes CDR1 MRHNA and CDR2 SNTAGT. The CDR3 is CAFQREGGYEQYF. The CDR3 nucleotides are TGTGCCTTCCAGCGGGAGGGGGGTTACGAGCAGTACTTC.

This chain links TRBV5-4 with TRBJ2-2; D gene unclear. Trimming removed 0 bases from V and 1 base from J, with 7 bases in between. Germline V gene lookup returns CDR1 SGHNT and CDR2 YYREEE (reference sequence). CDR3 length equals 15 residues. In nucleotides, the CDR3 is TGTGCCAGCAGCTTGGGGCAGCGGAACACCGGGGAGCTGTTTTTT. Translation: CASSLGQRNTGELFF. The complete variable domain, with remaining parts taken from reference TRBV5-4 and TRBJ2-2, reads ETGVTQSPTHLIKTRGQQVTLRCSSQSGHNTVSWYQQALGQGPQFIFQYYREEENGRGNFPPRFSGLQFPNYSSELNVNALELDDSALYLCASSLGQRNTGELFFGEGSRLTVL.

CDR3 nucleotides: TGTGCCAGCAGTTTCGGGGAATTCAAGGACAGAGCCGCTAATTCACCCCTCCACTTT. Protein product: CASSFGEFKDRAANSPLHF. This chain uses TRBV27 with TRBJ1-6; TRBD1 is a possible D gene (6 bases). The CDR3 runs to 19 residues. In germline, CDR1 is MNHEY, CDR2 SMNVEV (reference sequence). Trimming cost V 3 bases and J 6 bases, with 24 bases left between them.

J is TRBJ2-1 and V is TRBV11-2, with 7 nucleotides matching TRBD1. The CDR3 runs 14 residues. J gave up 15 bases and V 0 bases, and 11 bases lay outside the gene matches. Germline V gene data show CDR1 as SGHAT and CDR2 as FQNNGV. The chain's CDR3 is CASSLDPLGQNRFF. The CDR3 coding sequence is TGTGCCAGCAGCTTAGATCCATTGGGACAGAACCGGTTCTTC.

The chain joins TRBV10-3 to TRBJ2-1, with a tentative D call TRBD2 (6 bases). The germline V gene encodes CDR1 ENHRY and CDR2 SYGVKD. The CDR3 is made up of 15 amino acids. V gave up 6 bases and J gave up 4 bases, with 16 bases separating them. CDR3 bases: TGTGCCATCAGCCTTGGACCTAGCGATTACAATGAGCAGTTCTTC. The encoded protein is CAISLGPSDYNEQFF.

This rearrangement joins TRBV6-5 to TRBJ2-1; perhaps TRBD2 as D (5 bases). Looked up from germline, CDR1 is MNHEY and CDR2 is SVGAGI. CDR3 length: 15 residues. With 6 bases removed from V and 5 bases from J, the gap between germline ends came to 17 bases. CDR3: CASSPLGSVDNEQFF. The CDR3 bases are TGTGCCAGCAGCCCATTAGGGAGTGTAGACAATGAGCAGTTCTTC.

The V and J genes are TRBV4-3 and TRBJ2-1; a weak D match, TRBD2 (6 bases). Trimming pared 0 bases from V and 0 bases from J, leaving 12 bases between. The CDR3 extends over 17 amino acids. Germline CDR1 and CDR2: LGHNA and YSLEER. The CDR3 protein is CASSQELAEFSYNEQFF. The CDR3 DNA is TGCGCCAGCAGCCAAGAGTTAGCGGAGTTCTCCTACAATGAGCAGTTCTTC.

The chain couples TRBV28 to TRBJ2-3, with 9 bases lining up with TRBD2. Unmatched junction bases numbered 12, after V lost 7 bases and J lost 7 bases. The germline gives CDR1 MDHEN, CDR2 SYDVKM. The CDR3 runs to 15 residues. CDR3 loop: CASNLSGSWFNTQYF. CDR3 in DNA: TGTGCCAGCAATCTTAGCGGGAGTTGGTTCAATACGCAGTATTTT.